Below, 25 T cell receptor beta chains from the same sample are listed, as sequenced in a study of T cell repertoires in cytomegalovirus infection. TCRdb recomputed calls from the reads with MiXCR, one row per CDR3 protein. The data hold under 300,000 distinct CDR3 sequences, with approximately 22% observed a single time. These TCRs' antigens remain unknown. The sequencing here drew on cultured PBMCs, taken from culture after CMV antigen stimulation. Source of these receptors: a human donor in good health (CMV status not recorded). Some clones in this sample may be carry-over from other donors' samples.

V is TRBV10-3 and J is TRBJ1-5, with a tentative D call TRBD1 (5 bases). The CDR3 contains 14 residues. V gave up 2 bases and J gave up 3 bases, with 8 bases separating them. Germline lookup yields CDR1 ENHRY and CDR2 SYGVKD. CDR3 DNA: TGTGCCATCAGTGAGAGGGGCCTCAATCAGCCCCAGCATTTT. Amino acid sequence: CAISERGLNQPQHF.

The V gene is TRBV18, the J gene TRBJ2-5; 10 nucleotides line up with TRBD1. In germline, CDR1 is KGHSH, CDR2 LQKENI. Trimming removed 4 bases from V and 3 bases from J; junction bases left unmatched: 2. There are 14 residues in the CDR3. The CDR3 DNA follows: TGTGCCAGCTCACTGACAGGGGGCAAAGAGACCCAGTACTTC. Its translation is CASSLTGGKETQYF.

The DNA for the CDR3 is TGTGCCAGCAGCCGGGGGTCTGCTAACTCCTACGAGCAGTACGTC. Protein sequence: CASSRGSANSYEQYV. The chain carries TRBV11-3 and TRBJ2-7; TRBD2 might be the D (6 bases). This CDR3 spans 15 amino acids. V was cut by 5 bases and J by 0 bases, with 14 bases left in between. The V gene's germline CDR1 is SGHNT and CDR2 YENEEA.

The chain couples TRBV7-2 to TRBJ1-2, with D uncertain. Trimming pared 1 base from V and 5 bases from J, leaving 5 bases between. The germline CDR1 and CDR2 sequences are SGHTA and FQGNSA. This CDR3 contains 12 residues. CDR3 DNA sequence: TGTGCCAGCAGCTTAGTGTTGTATGGCTACACCTTC. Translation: CASSLVLYGYTF.

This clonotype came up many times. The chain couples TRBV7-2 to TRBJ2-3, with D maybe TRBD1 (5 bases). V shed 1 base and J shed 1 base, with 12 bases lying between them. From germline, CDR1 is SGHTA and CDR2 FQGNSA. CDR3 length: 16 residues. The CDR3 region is CASSLVAGRRTDTQYF. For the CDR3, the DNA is TGTGCCAGCAGCTTAGTTGCAGGGCGGCGCACAGATACGCAGTATTTT.

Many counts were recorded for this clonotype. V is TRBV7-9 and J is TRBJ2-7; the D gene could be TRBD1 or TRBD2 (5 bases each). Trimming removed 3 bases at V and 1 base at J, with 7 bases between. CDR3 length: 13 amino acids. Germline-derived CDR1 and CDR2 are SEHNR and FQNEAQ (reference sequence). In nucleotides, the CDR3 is TGTGCCAGCAGCTTTGGGGGATCCTACGAGCAGTACGTC. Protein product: CASSFGGSYEQYV.

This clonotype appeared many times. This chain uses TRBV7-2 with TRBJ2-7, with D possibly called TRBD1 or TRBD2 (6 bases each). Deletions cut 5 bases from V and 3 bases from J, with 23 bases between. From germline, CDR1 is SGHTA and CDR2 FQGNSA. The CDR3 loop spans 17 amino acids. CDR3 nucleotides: TGTGCCAGCAGCCCTGGCGGGGTGGCAGGGGAAATCTACGAGCAGTACGTC. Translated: CASSPGGVAGEIYEQYV.

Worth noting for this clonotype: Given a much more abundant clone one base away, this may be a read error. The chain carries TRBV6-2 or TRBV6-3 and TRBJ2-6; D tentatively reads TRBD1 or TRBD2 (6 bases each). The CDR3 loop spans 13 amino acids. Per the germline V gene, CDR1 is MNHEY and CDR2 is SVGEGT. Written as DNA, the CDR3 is TGTGCCAGCAGTCCCCCGGGGGCCAACGTCCCGACTTTC. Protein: CASSPPGANVPTF.

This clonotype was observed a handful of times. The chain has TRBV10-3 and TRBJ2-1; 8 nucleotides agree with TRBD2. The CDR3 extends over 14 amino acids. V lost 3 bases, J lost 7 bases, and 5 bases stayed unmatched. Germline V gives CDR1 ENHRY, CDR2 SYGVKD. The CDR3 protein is CAISDKAGVNEQFF. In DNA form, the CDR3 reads TGTGCCATCAGTGATAAAGCGGGAGTTAATGAGCAGTTCTTC.

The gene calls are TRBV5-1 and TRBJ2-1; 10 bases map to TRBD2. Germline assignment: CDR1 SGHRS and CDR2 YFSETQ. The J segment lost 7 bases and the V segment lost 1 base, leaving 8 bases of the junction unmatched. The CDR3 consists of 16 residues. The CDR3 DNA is TGCGCCAGCAGCTTGTGGGCTAGCGGGAGCAATAATGAGCAGTTCTTC. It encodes CASSLWASGSNNEQFF.

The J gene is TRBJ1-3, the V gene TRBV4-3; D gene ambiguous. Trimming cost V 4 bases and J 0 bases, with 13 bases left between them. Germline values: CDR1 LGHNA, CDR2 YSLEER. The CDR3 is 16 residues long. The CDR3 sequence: CASSPQGDPSGNTIYF. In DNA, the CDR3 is TGCGCCAGCAGCCCTCAAGGAGACCCCTCTGGAAACACCATATATTTT.

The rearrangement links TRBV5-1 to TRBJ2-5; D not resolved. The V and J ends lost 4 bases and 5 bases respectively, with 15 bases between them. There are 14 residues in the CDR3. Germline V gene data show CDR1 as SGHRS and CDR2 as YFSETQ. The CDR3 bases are TGCGCCAGCAGCCCAAACGGGCTTTGGGAGACCCAGTACTTC. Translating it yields CASSPNGLWETQYF.

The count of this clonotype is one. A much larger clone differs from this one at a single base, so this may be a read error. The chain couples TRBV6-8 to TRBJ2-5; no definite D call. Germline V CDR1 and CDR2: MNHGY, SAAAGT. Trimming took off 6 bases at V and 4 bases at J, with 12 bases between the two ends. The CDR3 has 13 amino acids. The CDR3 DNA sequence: TGTGCCAGCAGCTCCAGACTCCCAGAGACCCAGTACTTC. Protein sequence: CASSSRLPETQYF.

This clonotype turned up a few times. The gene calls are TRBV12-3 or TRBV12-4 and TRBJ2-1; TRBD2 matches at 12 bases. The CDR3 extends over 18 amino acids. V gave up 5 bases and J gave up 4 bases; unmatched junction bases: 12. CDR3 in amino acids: CASSRRASGRARYNEQFF. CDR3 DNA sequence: TGTGCCAGCAGTCGCAGGGCTAGCGGGAGGGCCAGATACAATGAGCAGTTCTTC.

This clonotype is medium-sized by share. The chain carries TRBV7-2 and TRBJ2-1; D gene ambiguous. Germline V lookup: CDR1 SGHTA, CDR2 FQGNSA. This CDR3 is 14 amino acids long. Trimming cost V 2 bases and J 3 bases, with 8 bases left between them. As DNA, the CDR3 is TGTGCCAGCAGCTTAAACAGCGACTACAATGAGCAGTTCTTC. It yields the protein CASSLNSDYNEQFF.

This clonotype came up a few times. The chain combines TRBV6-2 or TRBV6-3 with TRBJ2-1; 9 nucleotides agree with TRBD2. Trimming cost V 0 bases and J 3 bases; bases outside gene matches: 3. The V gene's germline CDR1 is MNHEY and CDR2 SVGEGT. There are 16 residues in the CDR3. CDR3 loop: CASSYSSSGNYNEQFF. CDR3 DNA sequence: TGTGCCAGCAGTTACTCGTCTAGCGGGAACTACAATGAGCAGTTCTTC.

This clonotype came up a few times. The CDR3 loop is CASSFYGRDNEQFF. The CDR3 coding sequence is TGTGCCAGCAGTTTCTATGGGAGGGACAATGAGCAGTTCTTC. The chain recombines TRBV12-3 or TRBV12-4 with TRBJ2-1, with TRBD2 matching over 7 bases. With 3 bases clipped from V and 5 bases from J, the junction kept 4 bases outside the gene matches. This CDR3 contains 14 residues.

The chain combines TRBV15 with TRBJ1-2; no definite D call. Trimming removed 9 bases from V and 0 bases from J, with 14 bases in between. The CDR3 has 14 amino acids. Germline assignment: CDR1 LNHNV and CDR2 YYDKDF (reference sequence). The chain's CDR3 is CATLGSTANYGYTF. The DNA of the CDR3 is TGTGCCACGCTAGGGTCTACAGCTAACTATGGCTACACCTTC.

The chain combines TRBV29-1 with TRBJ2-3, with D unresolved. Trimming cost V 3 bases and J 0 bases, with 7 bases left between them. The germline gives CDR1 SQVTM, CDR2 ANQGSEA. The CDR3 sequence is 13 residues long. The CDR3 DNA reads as TGCAGCGTTGACGTGGGGAGCACAGATACGCAGTATTTT. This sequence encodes CSVDVGSTDTQYF.

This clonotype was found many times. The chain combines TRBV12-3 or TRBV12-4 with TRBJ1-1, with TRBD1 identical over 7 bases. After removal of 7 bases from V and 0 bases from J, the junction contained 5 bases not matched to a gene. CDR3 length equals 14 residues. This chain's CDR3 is CASNRDSMNTEAFF. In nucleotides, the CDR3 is TGTGCCAGCAATCGGGACAGCATGAACACTGAAGCTTTCTTT.

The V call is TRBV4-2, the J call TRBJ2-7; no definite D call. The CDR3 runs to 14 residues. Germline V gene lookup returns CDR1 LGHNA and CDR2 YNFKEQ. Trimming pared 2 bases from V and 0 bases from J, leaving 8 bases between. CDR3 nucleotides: TGTGCCAGCAGCCAAACAGTCGGCTCCTACGAGCAGTACTTC. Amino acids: CASSQTVGSYEQYF.

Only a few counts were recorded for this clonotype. This chain's CDR3 is CATSRDALAGGSGADTQYF. Here the CDR3 DNA reads TGTGCCACCAGCAGAGATGCCCTAGCGGGAGGGTCAGGTGCAGATACGCAGTATTTT. J is TRBJ2-3 and V is TRBV15; 12 nucleotides line up with TRBD2. The junction had 11 bases not matched to a gene; V was cut back by 0 bases and J by 4 bases. From germline, CDR1 is LNHNV and CDR2 YYDKDF (reference sequence). The length of the CDR3 is 19 residues.

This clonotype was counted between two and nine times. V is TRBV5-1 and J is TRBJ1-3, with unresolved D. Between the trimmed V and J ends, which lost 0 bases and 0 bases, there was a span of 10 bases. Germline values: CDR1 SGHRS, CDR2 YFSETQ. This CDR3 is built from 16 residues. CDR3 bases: TGCGCCAGCAGCTTGGGACCTGTGGACTCTGGAAACACCATATATTTT. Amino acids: CASSLGPVDSGNTIYF.

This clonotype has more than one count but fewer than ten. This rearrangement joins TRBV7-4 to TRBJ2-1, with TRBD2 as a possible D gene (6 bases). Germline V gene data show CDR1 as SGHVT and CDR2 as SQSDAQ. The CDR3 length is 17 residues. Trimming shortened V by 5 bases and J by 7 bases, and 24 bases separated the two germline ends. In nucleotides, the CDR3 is TGTGCCAGCAGCCACCCCCTGTGGGGGGTGGCGTGGAATGAGCAGTTCTTC. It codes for CASSHPLWGVAWNEQFF.

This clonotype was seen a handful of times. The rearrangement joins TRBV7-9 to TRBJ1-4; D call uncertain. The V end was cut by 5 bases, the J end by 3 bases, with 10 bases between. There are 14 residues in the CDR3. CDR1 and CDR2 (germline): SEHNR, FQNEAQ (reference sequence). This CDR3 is CASSKSGSNEKLFF. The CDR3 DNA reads TGTGCCAGCAGCAAATCCGGTTCTAATGAAAAACTGTTTTTT.